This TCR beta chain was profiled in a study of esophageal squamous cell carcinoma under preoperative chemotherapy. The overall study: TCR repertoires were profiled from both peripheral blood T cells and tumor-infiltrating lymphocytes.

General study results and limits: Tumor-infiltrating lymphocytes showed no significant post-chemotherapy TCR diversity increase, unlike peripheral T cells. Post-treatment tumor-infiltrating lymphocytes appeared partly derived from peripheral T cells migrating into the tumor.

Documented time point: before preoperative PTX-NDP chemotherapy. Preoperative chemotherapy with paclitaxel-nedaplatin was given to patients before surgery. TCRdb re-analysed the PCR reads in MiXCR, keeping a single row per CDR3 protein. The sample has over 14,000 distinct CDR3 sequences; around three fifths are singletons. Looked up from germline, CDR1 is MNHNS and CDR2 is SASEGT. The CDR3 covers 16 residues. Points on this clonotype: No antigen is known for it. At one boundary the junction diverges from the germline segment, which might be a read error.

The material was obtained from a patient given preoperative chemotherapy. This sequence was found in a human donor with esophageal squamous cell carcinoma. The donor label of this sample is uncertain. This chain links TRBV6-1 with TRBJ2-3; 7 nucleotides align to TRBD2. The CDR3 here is CASGRNRGDEEETQYF. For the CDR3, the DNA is TGTGCCAGCGGTCGCAACCGGGGGGACGAGGAAGAGACGCAGTATTTC.